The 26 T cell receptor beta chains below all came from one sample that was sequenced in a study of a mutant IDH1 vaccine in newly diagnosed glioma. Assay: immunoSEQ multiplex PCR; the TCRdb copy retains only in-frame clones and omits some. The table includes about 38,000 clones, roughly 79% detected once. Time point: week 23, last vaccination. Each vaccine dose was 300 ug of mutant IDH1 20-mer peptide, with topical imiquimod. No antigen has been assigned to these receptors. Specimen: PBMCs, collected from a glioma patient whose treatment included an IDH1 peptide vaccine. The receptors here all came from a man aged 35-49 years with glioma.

CDR3 in amino acids: CASSSGTLGKNIQYF. The DNA for the CDR3 is TGTGCCAGCAGCTCCGGGACCTTGGGCAAAAACATTCAGTACTTC. This sequence joins TRBV9 and TRBJ2-4; D is possibly TRBD1 or TRBD2 (5 bases each). The CDR3 loop spans 15 amino acids. Trimming cost V 4 bases and J 3 bases, with 14 bases left between them. Germline V gene data show CDR1 as SGDLS and CDR2 as YYNGEE.

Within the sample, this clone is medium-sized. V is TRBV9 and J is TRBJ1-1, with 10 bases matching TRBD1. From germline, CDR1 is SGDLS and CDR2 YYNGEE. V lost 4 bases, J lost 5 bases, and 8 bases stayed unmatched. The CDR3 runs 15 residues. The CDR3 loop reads CASSPRQGAATEAFF. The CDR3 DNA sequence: TGTGCCAGCAGCCCAAGACAGGGGGCAGCGACTGAAGCTTTCTTT.

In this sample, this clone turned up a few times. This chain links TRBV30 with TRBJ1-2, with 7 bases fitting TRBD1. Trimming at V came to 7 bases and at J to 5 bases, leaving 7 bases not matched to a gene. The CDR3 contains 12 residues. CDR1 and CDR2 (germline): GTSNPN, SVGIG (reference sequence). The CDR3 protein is CALSGTAYGYTF. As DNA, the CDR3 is TGTGCCTTGTCGGGGACAGCATATGGCTACACCTTC.

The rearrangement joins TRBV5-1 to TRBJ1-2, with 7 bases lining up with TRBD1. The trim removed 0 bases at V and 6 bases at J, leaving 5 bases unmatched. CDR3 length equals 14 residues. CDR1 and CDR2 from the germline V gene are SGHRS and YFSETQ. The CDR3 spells CASSLASGTDGYTF. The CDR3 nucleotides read TGCGCCAGCAGCTTGGCGTCCGGGACAGATGGCTACACCTTC.

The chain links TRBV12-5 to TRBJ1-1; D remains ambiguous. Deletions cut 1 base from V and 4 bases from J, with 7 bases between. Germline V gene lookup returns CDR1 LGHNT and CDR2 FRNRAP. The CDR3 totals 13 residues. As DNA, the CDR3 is TGTGCTAGTGGTTTGGAAACCGGCACTGAAGCTTTCTTT. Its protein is CASGLETGTEAFF.

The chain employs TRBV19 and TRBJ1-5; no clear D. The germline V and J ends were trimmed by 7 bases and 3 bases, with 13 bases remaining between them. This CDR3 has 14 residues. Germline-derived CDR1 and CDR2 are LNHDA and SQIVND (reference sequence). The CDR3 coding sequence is TGTGCCAGTACCTCAGACAAGGCCAATCAGCCCCAGCATTTT. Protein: CASTSDKANQPQHF.

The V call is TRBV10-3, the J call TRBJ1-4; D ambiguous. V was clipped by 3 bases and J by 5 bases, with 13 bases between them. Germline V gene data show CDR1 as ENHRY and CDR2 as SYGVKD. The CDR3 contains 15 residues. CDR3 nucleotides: TGTGCCATCAGTGACATCAGAGGCGGGAATGAAAAACTGTTTTTT. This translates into CAISDIRGGNEKLFF.

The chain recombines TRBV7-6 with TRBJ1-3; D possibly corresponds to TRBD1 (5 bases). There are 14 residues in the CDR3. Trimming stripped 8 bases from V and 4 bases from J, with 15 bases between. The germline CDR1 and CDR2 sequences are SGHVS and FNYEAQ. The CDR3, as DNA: TGTGCCAGCTCTCTCCGGGGACGGGGAAACACCATATATTTT. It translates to CASSLRGRGNTIYF.

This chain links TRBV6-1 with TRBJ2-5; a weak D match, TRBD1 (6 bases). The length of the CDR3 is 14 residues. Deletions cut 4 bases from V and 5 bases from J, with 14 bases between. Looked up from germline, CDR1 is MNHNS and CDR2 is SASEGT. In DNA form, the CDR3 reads TGTGCCAGCAGTGCTCTTACAGGGACGGAGACCCAGTACTTC. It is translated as CASSALTGTETQYF.

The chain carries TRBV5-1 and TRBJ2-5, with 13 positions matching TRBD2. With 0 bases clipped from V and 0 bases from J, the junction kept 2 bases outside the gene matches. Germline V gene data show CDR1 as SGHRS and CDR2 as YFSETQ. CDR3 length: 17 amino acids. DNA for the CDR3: TGCGCCAGCAGCTTGGGACTAGCGGGAGGTTACCAAGAGACCCAGTACTTC. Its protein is CASSLGLAGGYQETQYF.

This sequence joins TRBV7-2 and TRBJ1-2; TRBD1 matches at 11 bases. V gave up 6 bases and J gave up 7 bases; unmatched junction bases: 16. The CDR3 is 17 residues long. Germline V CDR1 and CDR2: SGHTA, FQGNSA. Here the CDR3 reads CASRQVGQGANLAGYTF. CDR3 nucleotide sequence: TGTGCCAGCAGACAAGTCGGACAGGGGGCGAATTTAGCTGGCTACACCTTC. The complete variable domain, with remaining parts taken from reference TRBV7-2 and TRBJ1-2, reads GAGVSQSPSNKVTEKGKDVELRCDPISGHTALYWYRQSLGQGLEFLIYFQGNSAPDKSGLPSDRFSAERTGGSVSTLTIQRTQQEDSAVYLCASRQVGQGANLAGYTFGSGTRLTVV.

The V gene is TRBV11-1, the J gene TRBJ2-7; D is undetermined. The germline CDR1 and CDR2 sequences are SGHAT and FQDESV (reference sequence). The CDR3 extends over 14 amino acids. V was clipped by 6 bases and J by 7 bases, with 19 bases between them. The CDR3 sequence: CASSGRALTGEQYF. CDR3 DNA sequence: TGTGCCAGCAGTGGACGGGCCCTCACGGGTGAGCAGTACTTC.

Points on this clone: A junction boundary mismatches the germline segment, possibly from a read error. The CDR3 region has the DNA TGTGCCAGTAATATAGACAGGGTTGGCAATCAGCCCCAGCATTTT. The encoded protein is CASNIDRVGNQPQHF. The genes are TRBV19 and TRBJ1-5; 7 positions agree with TRBD1. There are 15 residues in the CDR3. Germline V lookup: CDR1 LNHDA, CDR2 SQIVND (reference sequence).

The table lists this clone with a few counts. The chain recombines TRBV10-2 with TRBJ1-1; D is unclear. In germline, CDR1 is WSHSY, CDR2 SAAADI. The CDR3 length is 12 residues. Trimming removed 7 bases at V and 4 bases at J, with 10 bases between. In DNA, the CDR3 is TGCGCCAGCACGAGAGAAGGCACTGAAGCTTTCTTT. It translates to CASTREGTEAFF.

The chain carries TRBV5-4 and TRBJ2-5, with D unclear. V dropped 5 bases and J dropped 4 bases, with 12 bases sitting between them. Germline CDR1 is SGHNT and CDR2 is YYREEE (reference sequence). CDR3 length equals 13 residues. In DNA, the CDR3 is TGTGCCAGCAGTCCTACAGTGACAGAGACCCAGTACTTC. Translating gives CASSPTVTETQYF.

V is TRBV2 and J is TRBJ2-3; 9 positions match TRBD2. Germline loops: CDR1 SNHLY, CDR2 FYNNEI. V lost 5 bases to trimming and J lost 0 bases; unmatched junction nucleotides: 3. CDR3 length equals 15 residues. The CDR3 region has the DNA TGTGCCAGCAGTTTAGCGGGGGTTAGCACAGATACGCAGTATTTT. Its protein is CASSLAGVSTDTQYF.

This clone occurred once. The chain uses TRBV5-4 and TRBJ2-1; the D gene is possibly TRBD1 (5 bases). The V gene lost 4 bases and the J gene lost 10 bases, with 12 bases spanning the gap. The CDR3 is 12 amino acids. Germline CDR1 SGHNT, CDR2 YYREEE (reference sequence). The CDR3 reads CASSPTVGEQFF. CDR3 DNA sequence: TGTGCCAGCAGCCCGACAGTCGGCGAGCAGTTCTTC.

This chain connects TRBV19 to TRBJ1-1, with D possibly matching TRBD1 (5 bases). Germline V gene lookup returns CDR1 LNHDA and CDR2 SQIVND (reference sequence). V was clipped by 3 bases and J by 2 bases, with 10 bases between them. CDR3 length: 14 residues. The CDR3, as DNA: TGTGCCAGTAGTATCCGGGACCATAACACTGAAGCTTTCTTT. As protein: CASSIRDHNTEAFF. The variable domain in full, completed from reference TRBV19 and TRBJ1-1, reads DGGITQSPKYLFRKEGQNVTLSCEQNLNHDAMYWYRQDPGQGLRLIYYSQIVNDFQKGDIAEGYSVSREKKESFPLTVTSAQKNPTAFYLCASSIRDHNTEAFFGQGTRLTVV.

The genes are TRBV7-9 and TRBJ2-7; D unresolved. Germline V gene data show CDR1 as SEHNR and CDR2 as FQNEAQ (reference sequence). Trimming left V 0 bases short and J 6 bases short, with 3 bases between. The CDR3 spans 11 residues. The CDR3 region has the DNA TGTGCCAGCAGCTTAGCGGGCGAGCAGTACTTC. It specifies CASSLAGEQYF.

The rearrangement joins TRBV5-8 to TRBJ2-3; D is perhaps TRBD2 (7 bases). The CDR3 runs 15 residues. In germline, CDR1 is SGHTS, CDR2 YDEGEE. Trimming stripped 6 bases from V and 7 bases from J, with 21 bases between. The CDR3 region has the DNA TGTGCCAGCACACCCCGGGGGGCCTTGAGTTATACGCAGTATTTT. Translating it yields CASTPRGALSYTQYF.

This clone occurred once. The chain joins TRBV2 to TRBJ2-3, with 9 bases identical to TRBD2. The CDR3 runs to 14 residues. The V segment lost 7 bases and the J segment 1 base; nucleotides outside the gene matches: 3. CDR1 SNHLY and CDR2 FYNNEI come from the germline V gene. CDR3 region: CASTREGRTDTQYF. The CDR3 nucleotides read TGTGCCAGCACGCGGGAGGGCCGCACAGATACGCAGTATTTT.

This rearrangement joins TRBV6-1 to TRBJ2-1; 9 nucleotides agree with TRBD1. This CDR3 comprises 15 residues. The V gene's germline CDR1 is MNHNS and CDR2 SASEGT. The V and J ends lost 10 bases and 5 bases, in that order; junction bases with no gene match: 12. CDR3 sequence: CAIETGTGFNNEQFF. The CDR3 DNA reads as TGTGCCATCGAGACCGGGACAGGGTTTAACAATGAGCAGTTCTTC.

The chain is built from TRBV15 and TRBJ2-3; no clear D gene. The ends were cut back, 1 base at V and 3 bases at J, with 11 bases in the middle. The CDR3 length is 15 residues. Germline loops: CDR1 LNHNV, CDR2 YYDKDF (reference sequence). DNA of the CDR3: TGTGCCACCAGCAGAGGGGCGGTGGGGACAGATACGCAGTATTTT. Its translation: CATSRGAVGTDTQYF.

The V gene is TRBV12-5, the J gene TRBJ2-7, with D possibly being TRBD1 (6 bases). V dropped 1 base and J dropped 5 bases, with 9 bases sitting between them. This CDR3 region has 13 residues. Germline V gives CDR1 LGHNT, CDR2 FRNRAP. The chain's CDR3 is CASGLDRVHEQYF. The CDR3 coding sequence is TGTGCTAGTGGTTTGGACAGGGTCCACGAGCAGTACTTC.

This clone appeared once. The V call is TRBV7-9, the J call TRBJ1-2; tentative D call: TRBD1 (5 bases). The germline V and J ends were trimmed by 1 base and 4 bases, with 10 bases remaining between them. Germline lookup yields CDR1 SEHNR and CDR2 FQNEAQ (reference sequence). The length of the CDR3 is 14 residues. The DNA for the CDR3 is TGTGCCAGCAGCTTAGGGGACCGTCCCTATGGCTACACCTTC. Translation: CASSLGDRPYGYTF.

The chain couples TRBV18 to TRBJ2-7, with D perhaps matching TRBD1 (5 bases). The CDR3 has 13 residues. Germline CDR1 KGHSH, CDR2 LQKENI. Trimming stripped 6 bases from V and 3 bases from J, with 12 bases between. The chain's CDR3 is CASSGLKGYEQYF. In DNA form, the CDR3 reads TGTGCCAGCTCGGGGCTAAAAGGCTACGAGCAGTACTTC.